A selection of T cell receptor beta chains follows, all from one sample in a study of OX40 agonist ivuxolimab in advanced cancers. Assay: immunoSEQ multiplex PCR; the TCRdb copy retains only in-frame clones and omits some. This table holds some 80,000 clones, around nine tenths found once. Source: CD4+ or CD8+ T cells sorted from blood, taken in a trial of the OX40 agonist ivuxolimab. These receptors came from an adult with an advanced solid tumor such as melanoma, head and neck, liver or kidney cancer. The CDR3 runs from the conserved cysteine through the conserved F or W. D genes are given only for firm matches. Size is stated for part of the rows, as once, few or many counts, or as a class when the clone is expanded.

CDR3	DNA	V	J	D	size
CASSPRTQNTGELFF	TGTGCCAGCTCACCACGGACACAAAACACCGGGGAGCTGTTTTTT	TRBV18	TRBJ2-2	-	-
CASSNSGEKLFF	TGTGCCAGCAGTAACTCAGGTGAAAAACTGTTTTTT	TRBV6-6	TRBJ1-4	-	-
CASSSGQVSYNEQFF	TGTGCCAGCAGTTCGGGACAGGTCTCCTACAATGAGCAGTTCTTC	TRBV28	TRBJ2-1	TRBD1	-
CASSPQEGNYGYTF	TGTGCCAGCAGCCCCCAGGAGGGGAACTATGGCTACACCTTC	TRBV7-3	TRBJ1-2	-	-
CASSIGGLNQETQYF	TGTGCCAGTAGTATCGGGGGGCTAAATCAAGAGACCCAGTACTTC	TRBV19	TRBJ2-5	-	-
CASSLAGSYQPQHF	TGTGCCAGCAGCTTAGCGGGTAGTTATCAGCCCCAGCATTTT	TRBV7-8	TRBJ1-5	-	few
CASSFSGLKNNEQFF	TGTGCCAGCAGCTTCTCAGGACTAAAAAACAATGAGCAGTTCTTC	TRBV7-3	TRBJ2-1	-	-
CASSLLRASGETEAFF	TGCGCCAGCAGCTTGCTTCGTGCCTCAGGAGAGACTGAAGCTTTCTTT	TRBV5-1	TRBJ1-1	-	-
CASSLGQLREPKPYEQYF	TGTGCCAGCAGCTTAGGACAGCTCCGGGAGCCCAAACCCTACGAGCAGTACTTC	TRBV7-8	TRBJ2-7	-	-
CASYSGETGGFTGELFF	TGTGCCAGTTATAGCGGGGAGACAGGGGGCTTCACCGGGGAGCTGTTTTTT	TRBV21-1	TRBJ2-2	-	-
CASTPNRGTTYEQYF	TGTGCCAGCACACCCAATAGGGGAACCACCTACGAGCAGTACTTC	TRBV27	TRBJ2-7	-	-
CASRDRGSGTGELFF	TGCGCCAGCAGGGACAGGGGTTCTGGGACCGGGGAGCTGTTTTTT	TRBV4-3	TRBJ2-2	TRBD1	-
CASSQGDRGGQPQHF	TGCGCCAGCAGCCAAGGGGACAGGGGCGGTCAGCCCCAGCATTTT	TRBV4-1	TRBJ1-5	TRBD1	-
CASSPFVGNQFF	TGTGCCAGCAGCCCCTTTGTGGGTAATCAGTTCTTC	TRBV7-2	TRBJ2-1	-	-
CASSDDRGHYGYTF	TGTGCCAGCAGTGATGACAGGGGGCACTATGGCTACACCTTC	TRBV2	TRBJ1-2	TRBD1	few
CASSFWGAEIEKLFF	TGTGCCAGCAGCTTTTGGGGGGCCGAGATTGAAAAACTGTTTTTT	TRBV7-9	TRBJ1-4	-	-
CASSPGQGRDGELFF	TGTGCCAGCAGCCCCGGACAGGGTAGAGACGGGGAGCTGTTTTTT	TRBV7-3	TRBJ2-2	TRBD1	-
CASSYDRNSNQPQHF	TGTGCCAGCAGCTATGACAGGAATAGCAATCAGCCCCAGCATTTT	TRBV7-8	TRBJ1-5	-	-
CASSPPRGANTEAFF	TGTGCCAGCAGCCCCCCCCGGGGTGCGAACACTGAAGCTTTCTTT	TRBV7-2	TRBJ1-1	-	-
CASSLDSIEQFF	TGTGCCAGCAGCTTGGATTCGATTGAGCAGTTCTTC	TRBV5-4	TRBJ2-1	-	once
CASQREDQPQHF	TGTGCCAGTCAAAGGGAGGATCAGCCCCAGCATTTT	TRBV2	TRBJ1-5	-	-
CASRLSYGYTF	TGTGCCAGCCGCCTTAGCTATGGCTACACCTTC	TRBV28	TRBJ1-2	-	-
CASTSIEGHLTYEQYF	TGTGCCAGCACTTCCATAGAGGGACACCTTACCTACGAGCAGTACTTC	TRBV28	TRBJ2-7	-	-
CASSYNRVFSGNTIYF	TGTGCCAGCAGTTACAATAGGGTGTTCTCGGGAAACACCATATATTTT	TRBV6-5	TRBJ1-3	-	once
CASSVTGNYNSPLHF	TGTGCCAGCAGTGTAACAGGGAACTATAATTCACCCCTCCACTTT	TRBV2	TRBJ1-6	-	-
CASSFWTGRETQYF	TGTGCCAGCAGCTTCTGGACAGGGAGGGAGACCCAGTACTTC	TRBV11-1	TRBJ2-5	TRBD1	once
CASSLGVYNEQFF	TGTGCCAGCAGCTTGGGGGTGTACAATGAGCAGTTCTTC	TRBV5-8	TRBJ2-1	-	-
CASSLWGSGGRRTEAFF	TGTGCCAGCAGTTTATGGGGCTCGGGGGGGAGGCGGACTGAAGCTTTCTTT	TRBV28	TRBJ1-1	-	-
CASSIPTGPAEAFF	TGTGCCAGTAGTATCCCCACGGGCCCTGCCGAAGCTTTCTTT	TRBV19	TRBJ1-1	-	-
CASTPPGTGASSGNTIYF	TGTGCCAGCACTCCTCCCGGGACAGGGGCCTCGTCTGGAAACACCATATATTTT	TRBV27	TRBJ1-3	TRBD1	-
CASSAYSGGNEQFF	TGTGCCAGCAGCGCCTATAGCGGGGGGAATGAGCAGTTCTTC	TRBV9	TRBJ2-1	TRBD2	-
CSVWPLLLVEDTQYF	TGCAGCGTCTGGCCGCTCCTTTTAGTAGAGGATACGCAGTATTTT	TRBV29-1	TRBJ2-3	-	-
CASSPWNNEQFF	TGTGCCAGCAGCCCGTGGAACAATGAGCAGTTCTTC	TRBV11-1	TRBJ2-1	-	-
CASSPRTGETEKLFF	TGTGCCAGCAGCCCTAGGACAGGGGAAACTGAAAAACTGTTTTTT	TRBV7-8	TRBJ1-4	TRBD1	-
CASSQDVVRVSTDTQYF	TGCGCCAGCAGCCAAGATGTGGTGCGGGTCAGCACAGATACGCAGTATTTT	TRBV4-3	TRBJ2-3	-	-
CASLDRAISGSTIYF	TGTGCCAGCTTGGACAGAGCGATCTCTGGAAGCACCATATATTTT	TRBV6-1	TRBJ1-3	-	-
CASQPGTSLVEQFF	TGTGCCAGCCAACCCGGGACTAGTTTGGTTGAGCAGTTCTTC	TRBV10-3	TRBJ2-1	TRBD2	-
CASSLRDRGYGYTF	TGTGCCAGCAGTTTACGGGACAGGGGATATGGCTACACCTTC	TRBV27	TRBJ1-2	TRBD1	-
CASSQDRRPGTSGRGYEQYF	TGTGCCAGCAGCCAAGACCGGAGGCCCGGGACTAGCGGGAGAGGGTACGAGCAGTACTTC	TRBV4-2	TRBJ2-7	TRBD2	-
CASSSRTDSYNEQFF	TGTGCCAGCAGCTCACGAACCGACTCCTACAATGAGCAGTTCTTC	TRBV13	TRBJ2-1	-	-
CSVVIRGSYEQYF	TGCAGCGTTGTCATTCGGGGCTCCTACGAGCAGTACTTC	TRBV29-1	TRBJ2-7	-	-
CASSWGRGEKLFF	TGTGCCAGCAGCTGGGGGCGAGGGGAAAAACTGTTTTTT	TRBV14	TRBJ1-4	-	few
CASRLGTEAFF	TGTGCCAGCAGGCTTGGCACTGAAGCTTTCTTT	TRBV13	TRBJ1-1	-	-
CASSLTSGRAETQYF	TGTGCCAGCAGCTTAACTAGCGGGAGGGCAGAGACCCAGTACTTC	TRBV11-2	TRBJ2-5	TRBD2	-
CATSREGLLARTGELFF	TGTGCCACCAGCAGAGAAGGATTACTAGCGCGTACCGGGGAGCTGTTTTTT	TRBV15	TRBJ2-2	TRBD2	-
CASSVGLAGAQATDTQYF	TGTGCCAGCAGCGTAGGCCTAGCGGGGGCCCAAGCCACAGATACGCAGTATTTT	TRBV9	TRBJ2-3	TRBD2	-
CASSLANQETQYF	TGTGCCAGCAGCCTGGCTAACCAAGAGACCCAGTACTTC	TRBV7-3	TRBJ2-5	-	-
CASSLGVRVGNEQFF	TGTGCCAGCAGCTTGGGGGTGCGTGTAGGCAATGAGCAGTTCTTC	TRBV5-4	TRBJ2-1	-	-
CASSPNGERATEQYF	TGTGCCAGCAGCCCGAACGGGGAGAGGGCCACCGAGCAGTACTTC	TRBV7-3	TRBJ2-7	-	once
CASSRSDSGSFYNEQFF	TGTGCCAGTAGTAGGTCCGATAGCGGGAGCTTCTACAATGAGCAGTTCTTC	TRBV19	TRBJ2-1	TRBD2	-
CASSKSGALLESQFF	TGCGCCAGCAGCAAGAGCGGAGCGTTGTTGGAATCGCAGTTCTTC	TRBV5-1	TRBJ2-1	-	-
CASTLYGTTGELFF	TGTGCCAGCACCCTCTATGGGACGACCGGGGAGCTGTTTTTT	TRBV6-1	TRBJ2-2	-	-
CASIGGNSYNEQFF	TGTGCCAGCATCGGGGGTAACTCCTACAATGAGCAGTTCTTC	TRBV28	TRBJ2-1	-	-
CASSETSGVYNEQFF	TGTGCCAGCAGCGAGACTAGCGGGGTATACAATGAGCAGTTCTTC	TRBV11-3	TRBJ2-1	TRBD2	-
CASSLLGTSGTDEQYF	TGTGCCAGCAGTTTATTGGGGACTAGCGGGACTGACGAGCAGTACTTC	TRBV27	TRBJ2-7	TRBD2	-